A single sample is the source of the 15 T cell receptor beta chains below, sequenced in a study of long-term antiretroviral therapy in people with HIV. Investigators performed immunoSEQ version v3.0 at survey level. Sequencing was performed with immunoSEQ multiplex PCR; in TCRdb, only in-frame clones are kept and a portion is missing. The sample lists 20,000 to 25,000 clones; roughly four fifths were seen once. The sample consisted of unsorted PBMCs, taken 1.5 years after starting antiretroviral therapy. The receptors stem from a man aged 25 to 40 with HIV.

V gene TRBV2 combines with J gene TRBJ2-5; 10 bases fit TRBD1. The length of the CDR3 is 16 residues. Per germline, CDR1 SNHLY and CDR2 FYNNEI. After removal of 1 base from V and 0 bases from J, the junction contained 2 bases not matched to a gene. The CDR3 nucleotides are TGTGCCAGCAGTGAAGGGACAGGGGGATACCAAGAGACCCAGTACTTC. It codes for CASSEGTGGYQETQYF.

The chain joins TRBV27 to TRBJ1-6; D remains ambiguous. Per the germline V gene, CDR1 is MNHEY and CDR2 is SMNVEV (reference sequence). This CDR3 is built from 13 residues. The V gene lost 5 bases and the J gene lost 4 bases, with 6 bases spanning the gap. CDR3 amino acids: CASSPQYNSPLHF. DNA of the CDR3: TGTGCCAGCAGTCCTCAGTATAATTCACCCCTCCACTTT.

The chain is built from TRBV14 and TRBJ2-5; D is unresolved. V was shortened by 4 bases and J by 2 bases, with 8 bases between the two germline ends. The length of the CDR3 is 13 residues. The germline gives CDR1 SGHDN, CDR2 FVKESK. The CDR3 coding sequence is TGTGCCAGCAGCCCCCGGGCTCAAGAGACCCAGTACTTC. The encoded protein is CASSPRAQETQYF. Full variable domain (rest looked up from reference TRBV14 and TRBJ2-5): EAGVTQFPSHSVIEKGQTVTLRCDPISGHDNLYWYRRVMGKEIKFLLHFVKESKQDESGMPNNRFLAERTGGTYSTLKVQPAELEDSGVYFCASSPRAQETQYFGPGTRLLVL.

The chain couples TRBV18 to TRBJ1-2; D uncertain. Per germline, CDR1 KGHSH and CDR2 LQKENI. Trimming removed 0 bases at V and 1 base at J, with 9 bases between. This CDR3 region has 15 residues. CDR3 DNA: TGTGCCAGCTCACCACCGGGGTTAGGTAACTATGGCTACACCTTC. Its protein is CASSPPGLGNYGYTF.

V usage is TRBV7-9 and J usage is TRBJ1-2, with no clear D. Germline CDR1 and CDR2: SEHNR and FQNEAQ (reference sequence). Trimming took 5 bases from V and 3 from J, leaving 10 bases between them. The CDR3 runs 13 residues. The CDR3 spells CASSRARDYGYTF. DNA of the CDR3: TGTGCCAGCAGCCGTGCCCGGGACTATGGCTACACCTTC.

V usage is TRBV2 and J usage is TRBJ1-4, with D possibly being TRBD1 (5 bases). The V gene's germline CDR1 is SNHLY and CDR2 FYNNEI. Trimming pared 6 bases from V and 6 bases from J, leaving 8 bases between. The CDR3 consists of 12 residues. CDR3 sequence: CASRGLDEKLFF. The CDR3 nucleotides read TGTGCCAGCAGGGGGCTGGATGAAAAACTGTTTTTT.

This clone was found once. The V and J genes are TRBV2 and TRBJ2-7, with TRBD1 identical over 9 bases. After removal of 11 bases from V and 2 bases from J, the junction contained 10 bases not matched to a gene. The CDR3 sequence is 14 residues long. Germline V CDR1 and CDR2: SNHLY, FYNNEI. CDR3 amino acids: CASEAWDRAYEQYF. As DNA, the CDR3 is TGTGCCTCCGAGGCCTGGGACAGGGCCTACGAGCAGTACTTC.

The chain combines TRBV30 with TRBJ1-5, with 7 bases fitting TRBD1. The germline V gene has CDR1 GTSNPN and CDR2 SVGIG (reference sequence). The junction had 11 bases not matched to a gene; V was cut back by 2 bases and J by 1 base. The CDR3 runs to 17 residues. This chain's CDR3 is CAWSHNRGGVSNQPQHF. The CDR3 bases are TGTGCCTGGAGTCATAACAGGGGCGGTGTGAGCAATCAGCCCCAGCATTTT.

The J gene is TRBJ1-1, the V gene TRBV27, with no clear D. Between the trimmed V and J ends, which lost 5 bases and 1 base, there was a span of 8 bases. Per the germline V gene, CDR1 is MNHEY and CDR2 is SMNVEV (reference sequence). The CDR3 extends over 13 amino acids. CDR3 in amino acids: CASSPRQNTEAFF. CDR3 DNA: TGTGCCAGCAGTCCCCGACAGAACACTGAAGCTTTCTTT.

The J gene is TRBJ1-5, the V gene TRBV7-9; a possible D gene is TRBD1 (5 bases). Deletions cut 1 base from V and 7 bases from J, with 14 bases between. The CDR3 totals 15 residues. CDR1 is SEHNR and CDR2 is FQNEAQ in the germline V gene (reference sequence). CDR3: CASSLGGRVRQPQHF. CDR3 DNA: TGTGCCAGCAGCTTAGGTGGCAGGGTGAGGCAGCCCCAGCATTTT.

This chain connects TRBV11-2 to TRBJ2-7; TRBD1 agrees at 8 bases. The CDR3 is made up of 16 amino acids. Germline lookup yields CDR1 SGHAT and CDR2 FQNNGV. The V and J ends lost 4 bases and 1 base, in that order; junction bases with no gene match: 9. The CDR3 DNA reads TGTGCCAGCAGCTCGCAACAGGGGGTGGAATCCTACGAGCAGTACTTC. It translates to CASSSQQGVESYEQYF.

The chain recombines TRBV2 with TRBJ1-2, with D unresolved. This CDR3 region has 12 residues. CDR1 and CDR2 from the germline V gene are SNHLY and FYNNEI. V was pared by 3 bases and J by 6 bases, with 8 bases between. The CDR3 sequence is CASSDKVDGYTF. CDR3 in DNA: TGTGCCAGCAGTGATAAAGTCGATGGCTACACCTTC.

The V gene is TRBV7-9, the J gene TRBJ1-5; D gene uncertain. CDR3 length: 12 residues. V was cut by 1 base and J by 4 bases, with 2 bases left in between. The germline gives CDR1 SEHNR, CDR2 FQNEAQ (reference sequence). This CDR3 reads CASSLDNQPQHF. In DNA form, the CDR3 reads TGTGCCAGCAGCTTAGATAATCAGCCCCAGCATTTT.

The rearrangement uses TRBV4-2 and TRBJ1-2; D gene unclear. The germline V gene has CDR1 LGHNA and CDR2 YNFKEQ. V was cut by 3 bases and J by 5 bases, with 16 bases left in between. This CDR3 has 15 residues. CDR3: CASSQSPQIFYGYTF. CDR3 DNA: TGTGCCAGCAGCCAGAGTCCACAGATCTTTTATGGCTACACCTTC.

This chain joins TRBV7-9 and TRBJ2-5; D unresolved. The CDR3 has 15 amino acids. V was shortened by 1 base and J by 3 bases, with 12 bases between the two germline ends. CDR1 and CDR2 from the germline V gene are SEHNR and FQNEAQ (reference sequence). CDR3 in amino acids: CASSLGGGVEETQYF. Written as DNA, the CDR3 is TGTGCCAGCAGCTTAGGGGGTGGGGTAGAAGAGACCCAGTACTTC.